This TCR beta chain was sequenced in a study of long-term antiretroviral therapy in people with HIV. Study-wide findings and caveats: Pre-ART-expanded clones dominated the repertoire at all time points. Someone took the blood between about 2004 and 2017, maybe while older ART regimens were in use. Comparison with controls showed narrower CDR3 length ranges in HIV repertoires.

Sequencing used immunoSEQ v3.0 at survey level. Produced via immunoSEQ multiplex PCR; TCRdb's table is partial and in-frame only. The sample gives over 15,000 clones, about 88% of which show up once; about 8% is in the top ten. Looked up from germline, CDR1 is SGHKS and CDR2 is YYEKEE (reference sequence). The CDR3 spans 12 residues. Trimming pared 2 bases from V and 6 bases from J, leaving 9 bases between. Regarding this clone: Its antigen remains unidentified.

The rearrangement uses TRBV5-5 and TRBJ2-7, with D possibly TRBD1 on 5 matching bases. The sequenced sample was unsorted PBMCs, obtained 0.9 years after starting antiretroviral therapy. This TCR was recovered from a young man with HIV. DNA for the CDR3: TGTGCCAGCAGCTTACAGGAGAGCGAGCAGTACTTC. It translates to CASSLQESEQYF.